This passage covers 20 T cell receptor beta chains from one sample sequenced in a study of CD8+ T cells in alopecia areata (dated by TCRdb to about 2018). The receptor library was made with the immunoSEQ multiplex PCR assay. RNA was extracted from all samples and reverse transcribed into cDNA as template for TCR sequencing. The immuneACCESS repertoire file appears here via TCRdb, limited to in-frame rearrangements. These files lack a portion of the clones; in checked studies, under half of the deficit traces to unresolved V genes, and the cause of the others is not known. This sample is represented by more than 100,000 clones; roughly 53% of them were singletons. Of the sample, 8.8% is held by the ten largest clones. Sequencing used CD4+ T cells sorted from blood. The source of these receptors is a human donor in good health.

In this sample, this clone turned up a few times. V usage is TRBV29-1 and J usage is TRBJ2-5; D could derive from TRBD1 or TRBD2 (6 bases each). The CDR3 runs to 12 residues. Trimming removed 2 bases from V and 5 bases from J, with 9 bases in between. Germline loops: CDR1 SQVTM, CDR2 ANQGSEA. Here the CDR3 reads CSVELGGETQYF. The CDR3 DNA reads TGCAGCGTTGAATTAGGGGGGGAGACCCAGTACTTC.

The chain links TRBV6-5 to TRBJ2-7, with 7 bases that match TRBD1. The J segment lost 2 bases and the V segment lost 6 bases, leaving 4 bases of the junction unmatched. The CDR3 is 13 amino acids. Germline values: CDR1 MNHEY, CDR2 SVGAGI. The CDR3 sequence is CASSRTGPYEQYF. The CDR3 nucleotides read TGTGCCAGCAGCCGGACAGGCCCCTACGAGCAGTACTTC.

To note about this clone: The junction departs from germline at one end; a sequencing error may be responsible. The chain has TRBV7-7 and TRBJ2-2; the match to TRBD2 covers 9 bases. CDR1 SSHAT and CDR2 FNYEAQ come from the germline V gene (reference sequence). CDR3 length equals 16 residues. The CDR3 DNA is TGTGCTAGCAGCTTAACGGCTAGCGGGGCGACCGGGGAGCTGTTTTTT. Its translation: CASSLTASGATGELFF.

This CDR3 is CASRSTADYEQYF. The CDR3 DNA is TGTGCCAGCCGCTCGACAGCCGACTACGAGCAGTACTTC. The rearrangement uses TRBV7-9 and TRBJ2-7; a possible D gene is TRBD1 (5 bases). The germline gives CDR1 SEHNR, CDR2 FQNEAQ (reference sequence). Trimming removed 8 bases from V and 3 bases from J, with 14 bases in between. CDR3 size: 13 residues.

This clone was recorded many times. V is TRBV7-9 and J is TRBJ2-7; 7 nucleotides agree with TRBD1. V trimming: 5 bases; J trimming: 0 bases; junction bases outside the gene matches: 4. From germline, CDR1 is SEHNR and CDR2 FQNEAQ (reference sequence). The CDR3 is 14 amino acids. The CDR3 loop is CASSPRGISYEQYF. CDR3 nucleotide sequence: TGTGCCAGCAGCCCCAGGGGGATCTCCTACGAGCAGTACTTC.

V gene TRBV30 combines with J gene TRBJ1-2; D call uncertain. V lost 2 bases and J lost 1, with 8 bases in between. The CDR3 has 13 amino acids. Germline V CDR1 and CDR2: GTSNPN, SVGIG (reference sequence). The DNA of the CDR3 is TGTGCCTGGAGTTTGGACCATAACTATGGCTACACCTTC. This gives the protein CAWSLDHNYGYTF.

V usage is TRBV5-1 and J usage is TRBJ2-7, with 13 bases lining up with TRBD2. The CDR3 consists of 15 residues. The ends lost 6 bases at V and 3 bases at J; junction bases unmatched: 6. Germline V gene sequence: CDR1 SGHRS, CDR2 YFSETQ. The CDR3 loop is CASTKGTSGIYEQYF. CDR3 sequence (DNA): TGCGCCAGCACCAAGGGGACTAGCGGGATCTACGAGCAGTACTTC. The whole variable domain, filled in from reference TRBV5-1 and TRBJ2-7, reads KAGVTQTPRYLIKTRGQQVTLSCSPISGHRSVSWYQQTPGQGLQFLFEYFSETQRNKGNFPGRFSGRQFSNSRSEMNVSTLELGDSALYLCASTKGTSGIYEQYFGPGTRLTVT.

This clone was counted a few times. This likely came from a read error, as a far larger clone is one base away. This CDR3 reads CASSLQGNTGELFF. The CDR3 DNA is TGTGCCAGCAGCTTACAGGGGAACACCGGGGAGCTGTTTTTT. This chain connects TRBV7-9 to TRBJ2-2, with D perhaps matching TRBD1 (5 bases). Trimming removed 2 bases at V and 1 base at J, with 5 bases between. The CDR3 length is 14 residues. Looked up from germline, CDR1 is SEHNR and CDR2 is FQNEAQ (reference sequence).

The rearrangement uses TRBV5-1 and TRBJ1-5; no reliable D call. Per germline, CDR1 SGHRS and CDR2 YFSETQ. V gave up 5 bases and J gave up 4 bases, with 10 bases separating them. The CDR3 covers 13 residues. CDR3 amino acids: CASSEGDNQPQHF. Written as DNA, the CDR3 is TGCGCCAGCAGTGAGGGTGATAATCAGCCCCAGCATTTT.

Here the CDR3 reads CASSFLVEGTEAFF. CDR3 bases: TGCGCCAGCAGCTTCCTAGTAGAGGGCACTGAAGCTTTCTTT. The rearrangement links TRBV5-1 to TRBJ1-1, with unresolved D. The ends were cut back, 2 bases at V and 4 bases at J, with 12 bases in the middle. The CDR3 runs to 14 residues. Germline V lookup: CDR1 SGHRS, CDR2 YFSETQ.

This clone is deemed medium-sized. This rearrangement joins TRBV2 to TRBJ2-2; 7 bases fit TRBD2. CDR3 length: 14 residues. The J segment lost 6 bases and the V segment lost 7 bases, leaving 8 bases of the junction unmatched. Germline V gives CDR1 SNHLY, CDR2 FYNNEI. The CDR3 nucleotides read TGTGCCAGCAAGGAAAGACTAGCACCCGGGGAGCTGTTTTTT. Its translation is CASKERLAPGELFF.

This sequence joins TRBV27 and TRBJ1-1; D gene uncertain. V was cut by 5 bases and J by 2 bases, with 3 bases left in between. Germline lookup yields CDR1 MNHEY and CDR2 SMNVEV (reference sequence). This CDR3 contains 11 residues. This CDR3 is CASSSNTEAFF. CDR3 DNA: TGTGCCAGCAGTAGTAACACTGAAGCTTTCTTT.

The chain combines TRBV4-1 with TRBJ2-2; perhaps TRBD2 as D (6 bases). The CDR3 runs 17 residues. Germline assignment: CDR1 MGHRA and CDR2 YSYEKL. V was pared by 5 bases and J by 6 bases, with 22 bases between. CDR3 sequence: CASSLTFRETRAGELFF. The CDR3 region has the DNA TGCGCCAGCAGCTTAACCTTCCGGGAGACTAGAGCCGGGGAGCTGTTTTTT.

This clone appeared a few times. The chain joins TRBV19 to TRBJ1-2; no firm D call. Per germline, CDR1 LNHDA and CDR2 SQIVND (reference sequence). This CDR3 region has 13 residues. Trimming shortened V by 10 bases and J by 6 bases, and 18 bases separated the two germline ends. The CDR3 spells CATHQWDRDGYTF. The CDR3 nucleotides are TGTGCCACCCATCAGTGGGATCGCGATGGCTACACCTTC.

This clone was observed a few times. The chain carries TRBV7-9 and TRBJ2-3; D may match TRBD1 or TRBD2 (6 bases each). Germline loops: CDR1 SEHNR, CDR2 FQNEAQ (reference sequence). With 5 bases removed from V and 2 bases from J, the gap between germline ends came to 14 bases. This CDR3 has 15 amino acids. The CDR3 loop is CASSRRGQNTDTQYF. The DNA of the CDR3 is TGTGCCAGCAGCCGGCGGGGACAAAACACAGATACGCAGTATTTT.

This chain joins TRBV5-6 and TRBJ2-1; 7 bases are shared with TRBD1. After removal of 1 base from V and 2 bases from J, the junction contained 3 bases not matched to a gene. The germline CDR1 and CDR2 sequences are SGHDT and YYEEEE. This CDR3 region has 15 residues. The CDR3 DNA reads as TGTGCCAGCAGCTTGACGGGACAGCCCTACAATGAGCAGTTCTTC. Encoded protein: CASSLTGQPYNEQFF.

This clone appeared a few times. The chain links TRBV5-6 to TRBJ2-3; TRBD2 is a possible D gene (6 bases). Germline V gives CDR1 SGHDT, CDR2 YYEEEE. This CDR3 spans 13 amino acids. The V and J ends lost 6 bases and 6 bases respectively, with 14 bases between them. For the CDR3, the DNA is TGTGCCAGCACCACCTCCGGAGGGGATACGCAGTATTTT. Its translation: CASTTSGGDTQYF.

V gene TRBV18 combines with J gene TRBJ2-5; D perhaps matches TRBD2 (6 bases). Germline V gene lookup returns CDR1 KGHSH and CDR2 LQKENI. The CDR3 has 13 amino acids. Trimming shortened V by 6 bases and J by 3 bases, and 11 bases separated the two germline ends. CDR3 sequence (DNA): TGTGCCAGCTCCCTAGGACTAAAAGAGACCCAGTACTTC. This encodes CASSLGLKETQYF. Full variable domain (remainder filled in from reference TRBV18 and TRBJ2-5): NAGVMQNPRHLVRRRGQEARLRCSPMKGHSHVYWYRQLPEEGLKFMVYLQKENIIDESGMPKERFSAEFPKEGPSILRIQQVVRGDSAAYFCASSLGLKETQYFGPGTRLLVL.

This clone was observed once. The V and J genes are TRBV7-2 and TRBJ1-6; tentative D call: TRBD1 (6 bases). CDR3 length equals 12 residues. V was cut by 8 bases and J by 10 bases, with 12 bases left in between. Germline V lookup: CDR1 SGHTA, CDR2 FQGNSA. Written as DNA, the CDR3 is TGTGCCAGCGGGACACGGTTATCACCCCTCCACTTT. Amino acid sequence: CASGTRLSPLHF.

The chain uses TRBV7-2 and TRBJ2-5, with D unresolved. The CDR3 contains 15 residues. Trimming shortened V by 3 bases and J by 0 bases, and 11 bases separated the two germline ends. The V gene's germline CDR1 is SGHTA and CDR2 FQGNSA. CDR3 in amino acids: CASSFGQGYQETQYF. CDR3 bases: TGTGCCAGCAGCTTTGGCCAAGGGTACCAAGAGACCCAGTACTTC.